The clone carrying this T cell receptor (beta chain) turned up a few times. The data are from a study of blood T cell repertoires in COVID-19. Study-wide background: Samples came from the United States, Italy and Spain, spanning acute and convalescent COVID-19. Sources were T cells, B-cell-depleted T cells, or PBMCs; the material itself was cDNA or gDNA.

V shed 2 bases and J shed 0 bases, with 4 bases lying between them. CDR1 and CDR2 from the germline V gene are SGHVS and FQNEAQ. The length of the CDR3 is 13 residues. Seattle patients were enrolled while actively infected and followed longitudinally. Authors' analysis steps: Estimated nucleated cell counts came from reference gene primer amplification. Assay used: immunoSEQ multiplex PCR; TCRdb lists only in-frame clones, some missing. D and trimming were read from the DNA, whereas the V and J calls and clone size are those reported in that table. In the table there are around 190,000 clones, 82% of which are singletons.

The source of this sequence is an older woman with COVID-19, enrolled during active disease. The rearrangement joins TRBV7-8 to TRBJ2-5; no clear D gene. Sample: peripheral blood. CDR3 residues: CASSLPNQETQYF. The CDR3 DNA reads TGTGCCAGCAGCTTACCCAACCAAGAGACCCAGTACTTC.